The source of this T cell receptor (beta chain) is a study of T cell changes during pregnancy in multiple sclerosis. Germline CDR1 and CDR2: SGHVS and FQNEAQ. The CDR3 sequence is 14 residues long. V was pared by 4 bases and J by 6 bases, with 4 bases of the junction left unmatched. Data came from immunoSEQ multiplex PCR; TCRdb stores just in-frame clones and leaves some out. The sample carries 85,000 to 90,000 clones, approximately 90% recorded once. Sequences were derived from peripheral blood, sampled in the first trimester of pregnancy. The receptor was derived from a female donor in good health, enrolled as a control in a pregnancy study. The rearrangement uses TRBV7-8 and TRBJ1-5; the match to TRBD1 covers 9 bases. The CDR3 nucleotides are TGTGCCAGCAGCTGGGGACAGGGAAGTCAGCCCCAGCATTTT. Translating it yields CASSWGQGSQPQHF.